Listed below are T cell receptor beta chains from one sample, sequenced in a study of cytomegalovirus exposure and HLA in healthy donors. The protocol was immunoSEQ multiplex PCR, while the TCRdb copy is restricted to in-frame clones and leaves out a portion. In total, the table holds approximately 30,000 clones. Sequencing used PBMCs. These receptor sequences come from a woman in her 40s in good health and CMV-seropositive. Both conserved end residues are part of each CDR3. Each record gives: J gene, D gene, V gene, CDR3 protein, CDR3 DNA. The D gene is left open where the match is weak.

>TRBJ1-1|-|TRBV11-2
CASSSHGTEAFF
TGTGCCAGCAGCTCACATGGCACTGAAGCTTTCTTT
>TRBJ1-3|-|TRBV5-5
CASSTPTDENSGNTIYF
TGTGCCAGCAGCACACCTACAGACGAGAACTCTGGAAACACCATATATTTT
>TRBJ2-7|TRBD1|TRBV30
CAWGQGAPYEQYF
TGTGCCTGGGGACAGGGGGCCCCCTACGAGCAGTACTTC
>TRBJ1-1|-|TRBV30
CAWSTGRLEAFF
TGTGCCTGGAGTACAGGGCGCCTTGAAGCTTTCTTT
>TRBJ2-1|TRBD1|TRBV18
CASSHPGTELGNEQFF
TGTGCCAGCTCACACCCCGGGACAGAGCTGGGCAATGAGCAGTTCTTC
>TRBJ2-7|TRBD2|TRBV9
CASSVTSGSSTNEQYF
TGTGCCAGCAGCGTTACTAGCGGGAGTTCTACAAACGAGCAGTACTTC
>TRBJ1-2|-|TRBV5-4
CASSLGVEAVYGYTF
TGTGCCAGCAGCTTGGGGGTGGAAGCGGTCTATGGCTACACCTTC
>TRBJ2-5|TRBD2|TRBV6-5
CASSYGLAGVETQYF
TGTGCCAGCAGTTACGGACTAGCGGGAGTGGAGACCCAGTACTTC
>TRBJ2-2|-|TRBV28
CASSRLGGTGELFF
TGTGCCAGCAGTCGATTAGGGGGCACCGGGGAGCTGTTTTTT
>TRBJ2-3|TRBD1|TRBV30
CAGSKGDRVTDTQYF
TGTGCCGGGAGCAAGGGGGACAGGGTAACAGATACGCAGTATTTT
>TRBJ1-4|TRBD1|TRBV7-8
CASTSQGAGEKLFF
TGTGCCAGCACCTCACAGGGGGCTGGGGAAAAACTGTTTTTT
>TRBJ1-1|-|TRBV28
CASSFGNTEAFF
TGTGCCAGCAGTTTCGGGAACACTGAAGCTTTCTTT
>TRBJ1-1|-|TRBV6-5
CASSPYAGEAFF
TGTGCCAGCAGTCCCTACGCGGGAGAAGCTTTCTTT
>TRBJ2-3|TRBD2|TRBV6-5
CASSSPAGGGTDTQYF
TGTGCCAGCAGTTCCCCAGCGGGGGGCGGCACAGATACGCAGTATTTT
>TRBJ2-3|-|TRBV7-9
CASSLWTGTDTQYF
TGTGCCAGCAGCCTCTGGACAGGCACAGATACGCAGTATTTT
>TRBJ2-1|TRBD2|TRBV29-1
CSVDEAGGSNEQFF
TGCAGCGTTGACGAAGCGGGAGGCTCCAATGAGCAGTTCTTC
>TRBJ1-2|TRBD1|TRBV19
CANSRGQKIPNGYTF
TGTGCCAATAGTAGGGGACAGAAGATACCAAATGGCTACACCTTC